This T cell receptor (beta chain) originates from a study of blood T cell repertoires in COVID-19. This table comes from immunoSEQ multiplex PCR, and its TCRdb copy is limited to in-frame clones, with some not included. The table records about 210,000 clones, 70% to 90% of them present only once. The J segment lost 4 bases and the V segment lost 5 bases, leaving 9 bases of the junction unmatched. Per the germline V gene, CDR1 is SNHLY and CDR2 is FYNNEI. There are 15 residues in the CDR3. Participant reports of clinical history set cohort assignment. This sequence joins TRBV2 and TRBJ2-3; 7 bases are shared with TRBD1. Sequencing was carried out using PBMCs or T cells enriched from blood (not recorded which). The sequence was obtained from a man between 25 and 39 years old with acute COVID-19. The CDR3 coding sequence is TGTGCCAGCAGTTCGGCCAGACAGGGACCAGATACGCAGTATTTT. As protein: CASSSARQGPDTQYF.